The source of this T cell receptor (beta chain) is a study of identical twins. Points from the study as a whole: Compared with models, monozygotic twins showed more out-of-frame TCR alpha sharing.

TCRdb reprocessed the 5' RACE reads via MiXCR and lists one record per CDR3 protein. In the table there are 700,000 or so distinct CDR3 sequences, under 9% of which are singletons. As for this clonotype: Its antigen remains unidentified.

These data also formed part of another study, on yellow fever vaccine responses in identical twins.

The source of this sequence is a woman between 18 and 29 years old in good health. Material: PBMCs.

CDR3 protein: CASSQVRRQRSGNTIYF. DNA for the CDR3: TGTGCCAGCAGCCAAGTGCGGCGCCAGCGCTCTGGAAACACCATATATTTT. This chain uses TRBV3-1 with TRBJ1-3; no definite D call. Trimming removed 1 base at V and 0 bases at J, with 13 bases between. Looked up from germline, CDR1 is LGHDT and CDR2 is YNNKEL (reference sequence). This CDR3 spans 17 amino acids.